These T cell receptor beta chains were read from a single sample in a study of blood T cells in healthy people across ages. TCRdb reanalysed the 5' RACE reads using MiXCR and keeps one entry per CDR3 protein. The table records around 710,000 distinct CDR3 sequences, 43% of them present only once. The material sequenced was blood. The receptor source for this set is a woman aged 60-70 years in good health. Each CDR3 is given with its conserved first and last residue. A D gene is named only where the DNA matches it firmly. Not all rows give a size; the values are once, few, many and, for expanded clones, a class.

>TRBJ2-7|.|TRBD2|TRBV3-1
TGTGCCAGCAGCCAAGACCTAGCGGGGTCCTACGAGCAGTACTTC
CASSQDLAGSYEQYF
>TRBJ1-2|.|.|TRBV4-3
TGCACCAGCAGCCAAGAGAGGGCAGGGATTGGCTACACCTTC
CTSSQERAGIGYTF
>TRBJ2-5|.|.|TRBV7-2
TGTGCCAGCAGCTTAGGGTTGGGGGCCACGGGGGAGACCCAGTACTTC
CASSLGLGATGETQYF
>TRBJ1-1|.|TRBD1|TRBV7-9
TGTACCAGCAGCTCACAGGGGGCGTACACTGAAGCTTTCTTT
CTSSSQGAYTEAFF
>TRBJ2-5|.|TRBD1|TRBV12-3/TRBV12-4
TGTGCCAGCAGTTTAGGGGACAGCTACCGGGAGACCCAGTACTTC
CASSLGDSYRETQYF
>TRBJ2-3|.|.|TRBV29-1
TGCAGCGTTTACTCTGGCACAGATACGCAGTATTTT
CSVYSGTDTQYF
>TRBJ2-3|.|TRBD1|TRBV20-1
TGCAGTGCTCGACAGGGCCCAGATACGCAGTATTTT
CSARQGPDTQYF
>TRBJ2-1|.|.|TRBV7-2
TGTGCCAGCAGCCCCCGCGTTAGGGGGTCCTACAATGAGCAGTTCTTC
CASSPRVRGSYNEQFF
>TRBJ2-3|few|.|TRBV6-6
TGTGCCAGCGAAGGGGGTACAGATACGCAGTATTTT
CASEGGTDTQYF
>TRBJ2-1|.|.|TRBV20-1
TGCAGTGCTTCGCAGTGGGGGGTCCGGTCCTACAATGAGCAGTTCTTC
CSASQWGVRSYNEQFF
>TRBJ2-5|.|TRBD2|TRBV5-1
TGCGCCAGCAGCCGCTCGGGGGGCCAAGAGACCCAGTACTTC
CASSRSGGQETQYF
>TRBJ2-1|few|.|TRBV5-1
TGCGCCAGCAGCTTGGTGGGGGAGAGCTCCTACAATGAGCAGTTCTTC
CASSLVGESSYNEQFF
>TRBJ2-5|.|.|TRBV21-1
TGTGCCAGCAGCAAACGAAGCTGGACAGGGATAGAGACCCAGTACTTC
CASSKRSWTGIETQYF
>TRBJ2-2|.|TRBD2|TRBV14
TGTGCCAGCAGCCAGGACGGGGGGTCGCGGACCGGGGAGCTGTTTTTT
CASSQDGGSRTGELFF
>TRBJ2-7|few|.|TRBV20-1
TGCAGTGCTGTGGGTCCTCGTCCCGGGGTGAGCTCCTACGAGCAGTACTTC
CSAVGPRPGVSSYEQYF
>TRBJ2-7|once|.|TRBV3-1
TGTGCCAGCAGCCAAGTTTTACTTAGGGGAACCTACGAGCAGTACTTC
CASSQVLLRGTYEQYF
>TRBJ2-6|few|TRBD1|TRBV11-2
TGTGCCAGCAGCCAATACTGGACAGGGGGCGCCTCTGGGGCCAACGTCCTGACTTTC
CASSQYWTGGASGANVLTF
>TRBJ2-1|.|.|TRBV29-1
TGCAGCGTTGGTGGCGGGGGCTTTGACAATGAGCAGTTCTTC
CSVGGGGFDNEQFF
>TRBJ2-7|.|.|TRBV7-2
TGTGCCAGCAGCTTAGGATCCTGGAGGGGTCCCCCGTACGAGCAGTACTTC
CASSLGSWRGPPYEQYF
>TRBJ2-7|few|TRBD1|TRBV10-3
TGTGCCATCAGCCGTGGACAGGGGCCCGACGAGCAGTACTTC
CAISRGQGPDEQYF
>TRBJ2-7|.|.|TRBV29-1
TGCAGCGTTGAGAGGGGGGGATCCTACGAGCAGTACTTC
CSVERGGSYEQYF
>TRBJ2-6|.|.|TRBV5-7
TGTGCCAGCAGCTTGGCCAGCGCTGGGGCCAACGTCCTGACTTTC
CASSLASAGANVLTF
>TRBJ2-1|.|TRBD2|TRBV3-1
TGTGTCAGCAGCCAACTAGCGGGGGGGCGTAATGAGCAGTTCTTC
CVSSQLAGGRNEQFF
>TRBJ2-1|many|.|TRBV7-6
TGTGCCAGCAGCCCCGGTTTAGCGGTTACCTACAATGAGCAGTTCTTC
CASSPGLAVTYNEQFF
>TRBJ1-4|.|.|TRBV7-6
TGTGCCAGCAGCTGGGGACAAGTTAATGAAAAACTGTTTTTT
CASSWGQVNEKLFF
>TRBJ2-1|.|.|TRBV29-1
TGCAGCGGGAGAGGCTCCTACAATGAGCAGTTCTTC
CSGRGSYNEQFF
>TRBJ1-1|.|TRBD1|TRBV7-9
TGTGCCAGCAGCCGACAGGGTACCGACACTGAAGCTTTCTTT
CASSRQGTDTEAFF
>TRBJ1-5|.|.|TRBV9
TGTGCCAGCAGCGTATCAGGCAGTCAGCCCCAGCATTTT
CASSVSGSQPQHF
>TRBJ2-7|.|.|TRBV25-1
TGTGCCAGCAGTGAAGACACAACCCAGTACTTC
CASSEDTTQYF
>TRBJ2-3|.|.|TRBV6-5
TGTGCCAGCAGTGACACCACTACAGATACGCAGTATTTT
CASSDTTTDTQYF
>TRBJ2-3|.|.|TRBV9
TGTGCCAGCAGCGTAGCTACCGCCATAGATACGCAGTATTTT
CASSVATAIDTQYF
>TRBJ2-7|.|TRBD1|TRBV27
TGTGCCAGCAGCACTAGCCGGACAGGGAGCACCTACGAGCAGTACTTC
CASSTSRTGSTYEQYF
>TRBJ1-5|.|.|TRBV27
TGTGCCAGCAGAATCCGAGGAGGACTTAGCAATCAGCCCCAGCATTTT
CASRIRGGLSNQPQHF
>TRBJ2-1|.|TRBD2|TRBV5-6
TGTGCCAGCAGCTCCGGGACTAGCACGGGAAATGAGCAGTTCTTC
CASSSGTSTGNEQFF
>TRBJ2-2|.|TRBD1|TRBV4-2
TGTGCCAGCAGCCGAAGTACAGGGGAGTCGAACACCGGGGAGCTGTTTTTT
CASSRSTGESNTGELFF
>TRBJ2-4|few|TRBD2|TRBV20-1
TGCAGTGCTAGGAGCGGGAGGGCCGGAAACATTCAGTACTTC
CSARSGRAGNIQYF
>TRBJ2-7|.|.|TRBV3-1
TGTGCCAGCAGCCACGCGGGGACTCCTCGCGAGCAGTACTTC
CASSHAGTPREQYF
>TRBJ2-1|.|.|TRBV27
TGTGCCAGCGGAAACAGGGTAGTCTACAATGAGCAGTTCTTC
CASGNRVVYNEQFF
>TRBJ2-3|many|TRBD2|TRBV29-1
TGCAGCGTTGTCCGCAGCGGGAGTTCCCCAGATACGCAGTATTTT
CSVVRSGSSPDTQYF
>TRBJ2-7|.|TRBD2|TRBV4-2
TGTGCCAGCAGCCAAGACGGCATTAGCGGGAGTAGAAATGAGCAGTACTTC
CASSQDGISGSRNEQYF
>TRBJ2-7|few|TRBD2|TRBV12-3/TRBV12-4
TGTGCCAGCAGACCTAGCGGGAGCGGAGTCTACGAGCAGTACTTC
CASRPSGSGVYEQYF
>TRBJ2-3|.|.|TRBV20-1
TGCAGTGCTAGGGACAGCTCTAGCACAGATACGCAGTATTTT
CSARDSSSTDTQYF
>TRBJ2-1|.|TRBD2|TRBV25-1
TGTGCCAGCAGTGGGGGGTGGGGACTAGCGGGAGGGCCGAATGAGCAGTTCTTC
CASSGGWGLAGGPNEQFF
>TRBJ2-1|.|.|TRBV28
TGTGCCAGCAGTAAGACCGAGACCCAGTTCTTC
CASSKTETQFF
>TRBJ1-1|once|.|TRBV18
TGTGCCAGCTCACCGCACGGGAACACTGAAGCTTTCTTT
CASSPHGNTEAFF